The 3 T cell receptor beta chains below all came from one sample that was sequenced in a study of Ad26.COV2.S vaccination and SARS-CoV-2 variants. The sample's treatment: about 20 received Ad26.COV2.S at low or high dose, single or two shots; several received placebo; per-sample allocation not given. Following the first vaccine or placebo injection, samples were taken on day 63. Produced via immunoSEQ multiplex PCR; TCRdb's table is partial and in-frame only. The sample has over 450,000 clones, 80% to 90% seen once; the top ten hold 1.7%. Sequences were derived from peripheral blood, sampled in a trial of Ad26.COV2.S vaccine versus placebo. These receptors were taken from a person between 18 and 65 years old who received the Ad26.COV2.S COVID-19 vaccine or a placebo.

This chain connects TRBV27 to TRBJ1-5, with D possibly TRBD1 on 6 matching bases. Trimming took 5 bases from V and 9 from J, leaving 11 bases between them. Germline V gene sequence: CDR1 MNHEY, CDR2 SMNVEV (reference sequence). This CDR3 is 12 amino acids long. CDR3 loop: CASSTLRGPQHF. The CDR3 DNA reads TGTGCCAGCAGTACACTCAGGGGGCCCCAGCATTTT.

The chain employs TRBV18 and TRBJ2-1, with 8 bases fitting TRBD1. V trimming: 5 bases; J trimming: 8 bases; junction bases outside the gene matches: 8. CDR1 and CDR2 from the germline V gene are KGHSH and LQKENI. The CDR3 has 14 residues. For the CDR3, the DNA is TGTGCCAGCTCATTAAACGCAGGGGGCGATGAGCAGTTCTTC. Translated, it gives CASSLNAGGDEQFF.

The DNA of the CDR3 is TGTGCCAGCAGTTTATCGAGCGGGAGGGCCTCCAATGAGCAGTTCTTC. Its translation: CASSLSSGRASNEQFF. V and J are TRBV27 and TRBJ2-1, with 10 bases fitting TRBD2. From germline, CDR1 is MNHEY and CDR2 SMNVEV (reference sequence). The CDR3 length is 16 residues. V lost 0 bases and J lost 6; bases outside the gene matches: 5.